Below are 10 T cell receptor beta chains sequenced from a single sample in a study of technical replicates of blood from several donors. The protocol was immunoSEQ multiplex PCR, while the TCRdb copy is restricted to in-frame clones and leaves out a portion. Counted here are around 76,000 clones, under 99% occurring once; the ten biggest clones make up roughly 0.2%. Sequenced: T cells isolated from PBMCs. These receptor sequences come from a human donor in good health.

This chain connects TRBV7-7 to TRBJ2-7; maybe TRBD1 (6 bases). The germline V and J ends were trimmed by 0 bases and 4 bases, with 13 bases remaining between them. The CDR3 is made up of 15 amino acids. Germline CDR1 reads SSHAT; CDR2 reads FNYEAQ (reference sequence). The CDR3 DNA reads as TGTGCCAGCAGCTTAGCCACTGGACAGCAGTACGAGCAGTACTTC. Translated, it gives CASSLATGQQYEQYF.

The V call is TRBV7-2, the J call TRBJ2-7; the match to TRBD2 covers 7 bases. CDR3 size: 13 residues. Losses at the gene ends were 8 bases for V and 6 bases for J; bases not matched to a gene: 10. CDR1 is SGHTA, CDR2 FQGNSA, per germline. CDR3 protein: CASGIGGSIEQYF. The CDR3 DNA follows: TGTGCCAGCGGGATCGGCGGGAGTATCGAGCAGTACTTC.

The J gene is TRBJ1-2, the V gene TRBV5-1; 7 bases line up with TRBD1. The CDR3 has 15 residues. Germline assignment: CDR1 SGHRS and CDR2 YFSETQ. J lost 6 bases, V lost 0 bases, and 8 bases had no gene match. The CDR3 nucleotides are TGCGCCAGCAGCTTGGCCTACAGGGGTATGGATGGCTACACCTTC. Amino acid sequence: CASSLAYRGMDGYTF.

J is TRBJ1-5 and V is TRBV6-1; no clear D gene. The germline CDR1 and CDR2 sequences are MNHNS and SASEGT. CDR3 length equals 12 residues. V was pared by 6 bases and J by 1 base, with 4 bases between. CDR3 amino acids: CASSGSNQPQHF. The CDR3 DNA sequence: TGTGCCAGCAGCGGGAGCAATCAGCCCCAGCATTTT.

The chain is built from TRBV6-4 and TRBJ2-2; 7 positions agree with TRBD2. Germline V gene data show CDR1 as MRHNA and CDR2 as SNTAGT. The junction had 4 bases not matched to a gene; V was cut back by 2 bases and J by 1 base. This CDR3 contains 16 residues. Here the CDR3 DNA reads TGTGCCAGCAGTGACGCGAGCGGGGTGAACACCGGGGAGCTGTTTTTT. Translation: CASSDASGVNTGELFF.

The rearrangement joins TRBV5-1 to TRBJ2-7; 7 bases are shared with TRBD2. The CDR3 is made up of 15 amino acids. J gave up 3 bases and V 0 bases, and 6 bases lay outside the gene matches. Per the germline V gene, CDR1 is SGHRS and CDR2 is YFSETQ. This CDR3 reads CASSLDGRRGYEQYF. Here the CDR3 DNA reads TGCGCCAGCAGCTTGGACGGGAGGAGGGGCTACGAGCAGTACTTC.

About this clone itself: Mismatch with germline at one junction end may stem from a read error. This rearrangement joins TRBV2 to TRBJ1-5, with 7 bases matching TRBD1. Germline V CDR1 and CDR2: SNHLY, FYNNEI. This CDR3 region has 12 residues. CDR3 sequence (DNA): TGTGCCAGCAGCGAAGGGGGCCAGCCCCAGCATTTT. Protein sequence: CASSEGGQPQHF.

This sequence joins TRBV7-9 and TRBJ2-4, with 13 nucleotides matching TRBD2. The CDR3 is 16 amino acids. CDR1 is SEHNR and CDR2 is FQNEAQ in the germline V gene (reference sequence). Trimming at V came to 0 bases and at J to 6 bases, leaving 2 bases not matched to a gene. The CDR3, as DNA: TGTGCCAGCAGCTTAGCAGGGACTAGCGGGATAAACATTCAGTACTTC. Translation gives CASSLAGTSGINIQYF.

This chain links TRBV6-5 with TRBJ2-5; D perhaps matches TRBD1 (5 bases). The CDR3 length is 13 residues. Germline V lookup: CDR1 MNHEY, CDR2 SVGAGI. V was clipped by 4 bases and J by 5 bases, with 11 bases between them. The CDR3 DNA sequence: TGTGCCAGCAGTTCACAGGTTAGGGAGACCCAGTACTTC. Its translation: CASSSQVRETQYF.

The chain has TRBV27 and TRBJ1-5, with D perhaps TRBD1 (5 bases). V dropped 0 bases and J dropped 7 bases, with 7 bases sitting between them. Per the germline V gene, CDR1 is MNHEY and CDR2 is SMNVEV (reference sequence). The CDR3 totals 13 residues. CDR3 DNA: TGTGCCAGCAGTTTATCCAGGGCCCAGCCCCAGCATTTT. Its protein is CASSLSRAQPQHF.